These T cell receptor beta chains were read from a single sample in a study of STAT5B mutations in CD4+ large granular lymphocyte leukemia. Using immunoSEQ multiplex PCR, the repertoire was profiled, and TCRdb retains in-frame clones only, with some absent. The sample holds approximately 31,000 clones, roughly 72% seen once. Input material: CD4+ T cells from blood buffy coats. These TCRs come from a human donor in good health. Each CDR3 is given with its conserved first and last residue. Each record gives: clone size, D gene, V gene, J gene, CDR3 DNA, CDR3 protein. D genes are given only for firm matches. Clone size is not always given. Where it is, it says once, few, many or a class for expanded clones.

.	.	TRBV6-5	TRBJ1-1	TGTGCCAGCAGCCGCCCGAACTTACAGGGTCGGGCTTTCTTT	CASSRPNLQGRAFF
.	.	TRBV30	TRBJ2-1	TGTGCCTGGAGTGTGGTGAGGCAGGGCGGTGAGCAGTTCTTC	CAWSVVRQGGEQFF
.	.	TRBV2	TRBJ2-3	TGTGCCAGCGGGTCTACTAGCCGCACAGATACGCAGTATTTT	CASGSTSRTDTQYF
.	TRBD1	TRBV5-4	TRBJ2-1	TGTGCCAGCAGCCGACAGACAGGGGAGGTCAATGAGCAGTTCTTC	CASSRQTGEVNEQFF
.	TRBD1	TRBV6-6	TRBJ1-1	TGTGCCAGCAGTCCGGACAGGGGGAACACTGAAGCTTTCTTT	CASSPDRGNTEAFF
.	.	TRBV5-4	TRBJ1-2	TGTGCCAGCCGGGACGGGCGCAGTTCCTATGGCTACACCTTC	CASRDGRSSYGYTF
few	.	TRBV21-1	TRBJ1-6	TGTGCCAGCAGCATACACTCTAATTCACCCCTCCACTTT	CASSIHSNSPLHF
few	TRBD1	TRBV5-1	TRBJ2-2	TGCGCCAGCAGTTTAGACAGGGTGGACACCGGGGAGCTGTTTTTT	CASSLDRVDTGELFF
.	TRBD1	TRBV27	TRBJ1-1	TGTGCCAGCAGTTTAAAGCCCCCCCGACAGGGGGTGAACACTGAAGCTTTCTTT	CASSLKPPRQGVNTEAFF
.	TRBD1	TRBV2	TRBJ1-5	TGTGCCAGCAGTGCCCGACAGGGCGAACAGCCCCAGCATTTT	CASSARQGEQPQHF
few	.	TRBV20-1	TRBJ1-4	TGCAGTGCCGCGGGGATTGAAAAACTGTTTTTT	CSAAGIEKLFF
.	.	TRBV11-2	TRBJ2-7	TGTGCCAGCAGCCGAGGACAGTACCCCTACGAGCAGTACTTC	CASSRGQYPYEQYF
.	TRBD1	TRBV2	TRBJ2-7	TGTGCCAGCAGTGCGGGGACAGGATACTACGAGCAGTACTTC	CASSAGTGYYEQYF
once	.	TRBV7-2	TRBJ1-1	TGTGCCAGCAGCTTAGTTGGATCCCTACCCATGAACACTGAAGCTTTCTTT	CASSLVGSLPMNTEAFF
.	.	TRBV29-1	TRBJ2-5	TGCAGCGTTGAAGAGCCTCGGGAGACCCAGTACTTC	CSVEEPRETQYF
.	.	TRBV7-8	TRBJ2-3	TGTGCCAGCAGCTCAGACGGAACGGAGGAAGATACGCAGTATTTT	CASSSDGTEEDTQYF